The next 18 T cell receptor beta chains were all read from a single sample in a study of control samples from healthy donors and cancer patients. Libraries were prepared by immunoSEQ multiplex PCR; TCRdb keeps only in-frame clonotypes and omits some of them. The profile covers some 220,000 clones, with just under 95% appearing a single time and around 1.5% taken by the ten largest. Source material: blood. Receptor source: a man over 45 in good health.

The chain couples TRBV3-1 (or the pseudogene TRBV3-2) to TRBJ1-2, with unresolved D. V lost 0 bases and J 3 bases, leaving 14 bases between the germline ends. Per the germline V gene, CDR1 is LGHDT and CDR2 is YNNKEL (reference sequence). This CDR3 spans 16 amino acids. CDR3 amino acids: CASSQDWAASDYGYTF. CDR3 sequence (DNA): TGTGCCAGCAGCCAAGATTGGGCAGCTAGTGACTATGGCTACACCTTC.

The chain carries TRBV30 and TRBJ1-2, with D perhaps TRBD1 (5 bases). Germline V gives CDR1 GTSNPN, CDR2 SVGIG (reference sequence). This CDR3 comprises 10 residues. The V and J ends lost 2 bases and 10 bases respectively, with 8 bases between them. Here the CDR3 reads CAWSRGDYTF. CDR3 nucleotides: TGTGCCTGGAGTAGGGGAGACTACACCTTC.

The V call is TRBV11-2, the J call TRBJ1-6, with 10 bases that match TRBD1. This CDR3 has 16 residues. The V segment lost 5 bases and the J segment 10 bases; nucleotides outside the gene matches: 11. In germline, CDR1 is SGHAT, CDR2 FQNNGV. The CDR3 coding sequence is TGTGCCAGCAGCCCTAACCCCGGACAGGGGGGCTCACCCCTCCACTTT. Protein: CASSPNPGQGGSPLHF.

The chain couples TRBV10-3 to TRBJ2-2, with TRBD1 as a possible D gene (6 bases). V was pared by 2 bases and J by 8 bases, with 12 bases between. CDR3 size: 14 residues. Germline values: CDR1 ENHRY, CDR2 SYGVKD. The DNA for the CDR3 is TGTGCCATCAGTGAGCCGGCAGGGGCAGGGGAGCTGTTTTTT. This translates into CAISEPAGAGELFF.

The chain joins TRBV5-6 to TRBJ2-3; D is possibly TRBD2 (5 bases). V lost 4 bases, J lost 0 bases, and 15 bases lay in between. Germline CDR1 is SGHDT and CDR2 is YYEEEE. The CDR3 loop spans 16 amino acids. For the CDR3, the DNA is TGTGCCAGCAGCATGCTGGAGGAATCTAGCACAGATACGCAGTATTTT. As protein: CASSMLEESSTDTQYF. Combining the CDR3 with reference TRBV5-6 and TRBJ2-3 gives the whole variable domain DAGVTQSPTHLIKTRGQQVTLRCSPKSGHDTVSWYQQALGQGPQFIFQYYEEEERQRGNFPDRFSGHQFPNYSSELNVNALLLGDSALYLCASSMLEESSTDTQYFGPGTRLTVL.

The chain combines TRBV9 with TRBJ2-4; 10 bases agree with TRBD2. This CDR3 contains 17 residues. V shed 4 bases and J 2 bases; nucleotides not matched to a gene: 9. Per the germline V gene, CDR1 is SGDLS and CDR2 is YYNGEE. The CDR3 loop reads CASSLLSLAGTKNIQYF. The DNA for the CDR3 is TGTGCCAGCAGCCTCCTATCACTAGCGGGGACCAAAAACATTCAGTACTTC.

V usage is TRBV5-1 and J usage is TRBJ2-5; maybe TRBD1 (6 bases). The CDR3 extends over 14 amino acids. Trimming took 2 bases from V and 3 from J, leaving 11 bases between them. Per the germline V gene, CDR1 is SGHRS and CDR2 is YFSETQ. The CDR3 sequence: CASSFGTHKETQYF. CDR3 sequence (DNA): TGCGCCAGCAGCTTCGGGACACACAAAGAGACCCAGTACTTC.

J is TRBJ1-5 and V is TRBV10-3; weak D call: TRBD1 (5 bases). Germline assignment: CDR1 ENHRY and CDR2 SYGVKD. This CDR3 is built from 13 residues. V gave up 3 bases and J gave up 5 bases, with 8 bases separating them. CDR3 region: CAISEVGDQPQHF. DNA for the CDR3: TGTGCCATCAGTGAAGTAGGGGATCAGCCCCAGCATTTT.

The J gene is TRBJ1-5, the V gene TRBV27; D is uncertain. The CDR3 has 12 amino acids. CDR1 and CDR2 from the germline V gene are MNHEY and SMNVEV (reference sequence). V shed 5 bases and J shed 4 bases, with 6 bases lying between them. This CDR3 reads CASSPGNQPQHF. The CDR3, as DNA: TGTGCCAGCAGTCCCGGGAATCAGCCCCAGCATTTT.

The V call is TRBV7-9, the J call TRBJ2-3; unclear D gene. The CDR3 has 12 residues. Trimming took off 4 bases at V and 6 bases at J, with 8 bases between the two ends. Germline V gene sequence: CDR1 SEHNR, CDR2 FQNEAQ (reference sequence). The DNA of the CDR3 is TGTGCCAGCAGCTCTACCGGGGATACGCAGTATTTT. This gives the protein CASSSTGDTQYF.

The J gene is TRBJ1-2, the V gene TRBV7-2, with 8 bases matching TRBD1. J was trimmed by 5 bases and V by 3 bases; bases with no gene match: 8. CDR1 and CDR2 (germline): SGHTA, FQGNSA. This CDR3 contains 15 residues. The CDR3 nucleotides are TGTGCCAGCAGCTTCAGCCCAGGGGGCGGATATGGCTACACCTTC. Protein product: CASSFSPGGGYGYTF.

The V gene is TRBV7-9, the J gene TRBJ2-3; TRBD1 is a possible D gene (5 bases). The CDR3 is made up of 12 amino acids. V lost 5 bases and J lost 5, with 8 bases in between. CDR1 SEHNR and CDR2 FQNEAQ come from the germline V gene (reference sequence). The CDR3 protein is CASSPTEDTQYF. The CDR3 bases are TGTGCCAGCAGCCCGACAGAAGATACGCAGTATTTT.

The rearrangement uses TRBV3-1 (or the pseudogene TRBV3-2) and TRBJ1-2; the match to TRBD1 covers 7 bases. Looked up from germline, CDR1 is LGHDT and CDR2 is YNNKEL (reference sequence). With 5 bases clipped from V and 8 bases from J, the junction kept 8 bases outside the gene matches. This CDR3 is 13 amino acids long. CDR3 loop: CASSFTGEEGYTF. CDR3 bases: TGTGCCAGCAGCTTCACAGGGGAGGAAGGCTACACCTTC.

This clone was counted a single time. The gene calls are TRBV28 and TRBJ2-7; tentative D call: TRBD1 (6 bases). Looked up from germline, CDR1 is MDHEN and CDR2 is SYDVKM. The V end was cut by 8 bases, the J end by 2 bases, with 16 bases between. The CDR3 loop spans 14 amino acids. CDR3 nucleotides: TGTGCCAGCGGTGAAGAAAGGACAGCCTACGAGCAGTACTTC. This gives the protein CASGEERTAYEQYF.

Only one count was recorded for this clone. The rearrangement uses TRBV2 and TRBJ1-1; possible D gene TRBD1, 5 bases. V lost 7 bases, J lost 4 bases, and 10 bases lay in between. Germline CDR1 reads SNHLY; CDR2 reads FYNNEI. CDR3 length: 12 residues. The CDR3, as DNA: TGTGCCAGCAACAGACAGTTCACTGAAGCTTTCTTT. It codes for CASNRQFTEAFF.

The rearrangement uses TRBV18 and TRBJ1-6; no clear D gene. The germline V gene has CDR1 KGHSH and CDR2 LQKENI. The CDR3 totals 15 residues. Trimming removed 3 bases from V and 8 bases from J, with 14 bases in between. In DNA form, the CDR3 reads TGTGCCAGCTCACCGCTTCGAGGGAGCGATTCACCCCTCCACTTT. Translated: CASSPLRGSDSPLHF.

This chain uses TRBV10-2 with TRBJ1-1, with TRBD1 as a possible D gene (5 bases). Germline-derived CDR1 and CDR2 are WSHSY and SAAADI. The CDR3 has 13 amino acids. Trimming removed 8 bases from V and 0 bases from J, with 10 bases in between. The CDR3 protein is CASFEGVNTEAFF. In DNA, the CDR3 is TGCGCCAGCTTCGAAGGGGTGAACACTGAAGCTTTCTTT.

The rearrangement joins TRBV3-1 (or the pseudogene TRBV3-2) to TRBJ2-3, with 8 bases identical to TRBD1. Germline-derived CDR1 and CDR2 are LGHDT and YNNKEL (reference sequence). Trimming removed 5 bases from V and 5 bases from J; junction bases left unmatched: 9. The CDR3 length is 15 residues. CDR3 bases: TGTGCCAGCAGCTTAATGGACAGGGCAGGAGATACGCAGTATTTT. This encodes CASSLMDRAGDTQYF.